The entry below describes one T cell receptor (beta chain). The sample comes from a study of PD-L1 blockade in urothelial cancer. Whole-study context: The study started patients on atezolizumab in about 2014, giving 1,200 mg intravenously every 3 weeks.

Using immunoSEQ multiplex PCR, the repertoire was profiled, and TCRdb retains in-frame clones only, with some absent. The sample carries about 84,000 clones, approximately 90% recorded once. The CDR3 covers 16 residues. Germline CDR1 reads SGHTA; CDR2 reads FQGNSA. Trimming removed 4 bases from V and 5 bases from J; junction bases left unmatched: 9. The receptor was derived from a man aged 60 to 69 with urothelial cancer. Sequencing was performed on PBMCs, taken around atezolizumab (anti-PD-L1) treatment. The chain uses TRBV7-2 and TRBJ2-1; TRBD1 aligns across 9 bases. The CDR3 sequence: CASSSGWGTGNNEQFF. DNA for the CDR3: TGTGCCAGCAGCTCGGGTTGGGGGACAGGGAACAATGAGCAGTTCTTC.